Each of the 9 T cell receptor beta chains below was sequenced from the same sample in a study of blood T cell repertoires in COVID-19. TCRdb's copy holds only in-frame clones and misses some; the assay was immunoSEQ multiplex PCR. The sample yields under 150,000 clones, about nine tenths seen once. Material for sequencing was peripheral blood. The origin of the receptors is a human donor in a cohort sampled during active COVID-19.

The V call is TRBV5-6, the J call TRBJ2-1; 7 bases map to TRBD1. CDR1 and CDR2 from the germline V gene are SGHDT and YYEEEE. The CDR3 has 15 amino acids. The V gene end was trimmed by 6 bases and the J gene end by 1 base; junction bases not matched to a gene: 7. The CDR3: CASKRQGASYNEQFF. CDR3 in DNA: TGTGCCAGCAAAAGACAGGGCGCATCCTACAATGAGCAGTTCTTC. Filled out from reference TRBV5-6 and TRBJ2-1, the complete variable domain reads DAGVTQSPTHLIKTRGQQVTLRCSPKSGHDTVSWYQQALGQGPQFIFQYYEEEERQRGNFPDRFSGHQFPNYSSELNVNALLLGDSALYLCASKRQGASYNEQFFGPGTRLTVL.

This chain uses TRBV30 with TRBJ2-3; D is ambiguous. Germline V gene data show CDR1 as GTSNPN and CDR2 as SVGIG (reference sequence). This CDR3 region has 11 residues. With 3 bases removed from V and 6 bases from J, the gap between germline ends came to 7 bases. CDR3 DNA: TGTGCCTGGAGCCCCGGTGATACGCAGTATTTT. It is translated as CAWSPGDTQYF.

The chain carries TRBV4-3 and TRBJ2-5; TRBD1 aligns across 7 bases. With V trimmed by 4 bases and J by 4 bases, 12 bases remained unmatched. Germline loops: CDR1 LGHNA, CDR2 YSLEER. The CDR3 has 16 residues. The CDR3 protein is CASSRTRQGGRETQYF. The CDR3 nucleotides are TGCGCCAGCAGCCGAACAAGACAGGGTGGGCGAGAGACCCAGTACTTC.

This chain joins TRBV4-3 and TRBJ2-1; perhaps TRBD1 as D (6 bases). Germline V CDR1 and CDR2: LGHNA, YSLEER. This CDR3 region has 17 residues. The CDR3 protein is CPRSRLLGTSPYNEQFF. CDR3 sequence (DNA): TGCCCCCGCAGCCGACTCTTGGGGACAAGTCCCTACAATGAGCAGTTCTTC.

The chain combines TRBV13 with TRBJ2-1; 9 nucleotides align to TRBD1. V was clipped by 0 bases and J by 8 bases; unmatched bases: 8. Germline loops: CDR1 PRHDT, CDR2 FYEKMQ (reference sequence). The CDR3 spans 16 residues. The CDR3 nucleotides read TGTGCCAGCAGCTTAGGCCTGGGGGACAGGGCCTATGAGCAGTTCTTC. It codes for CASSLGLGDRAYEQFF.

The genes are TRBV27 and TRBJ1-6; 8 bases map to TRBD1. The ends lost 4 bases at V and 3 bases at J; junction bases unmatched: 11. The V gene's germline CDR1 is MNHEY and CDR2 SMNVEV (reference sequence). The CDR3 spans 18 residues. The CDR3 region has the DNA TGTGCCAGCAGTTACGATAGGACAGGGCCAGACTATAATTCACCCCTCCACTTT. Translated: CASSYDRTGPDYNSPLHF.

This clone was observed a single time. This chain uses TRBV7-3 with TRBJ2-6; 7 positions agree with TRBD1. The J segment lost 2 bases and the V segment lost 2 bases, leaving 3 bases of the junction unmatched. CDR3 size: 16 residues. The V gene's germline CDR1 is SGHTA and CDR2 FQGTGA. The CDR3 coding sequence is TGTGCCAGCAGCTTATACAGGGGTACTGGGGCCAACGTCCTGACTTTC. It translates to CASSLYRGTGANVLTF.

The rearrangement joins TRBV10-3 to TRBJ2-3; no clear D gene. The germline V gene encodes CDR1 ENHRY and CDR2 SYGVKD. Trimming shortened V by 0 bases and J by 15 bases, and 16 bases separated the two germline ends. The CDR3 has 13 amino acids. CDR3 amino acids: CAISESTERSSYF. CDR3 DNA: TGTGCCATCAGTGAGTCCACGGAGAGGTCTTCATATTTT.

This CDR3 is CASSIRGNSNQPQHF. CDR3 in DNA: TGTGCCAGTAGTATAAGGGGAAATAGCAATCAGCCCCAGCATTTT. This rearrangement joins TRBV19 to TRBJ1-5; the D gene is possibly TRBD1 (5 bases). The CDR3 length is 15 residues. Germline-derived CDR1 and CDR2 are LNHDA and SQIVND (reference sequence). The V end was cut by 2 bases, the J end by 0 bases, with 8 bases between.